Listed below are T cell receptor beta chains from one sample, sequenced in a study of beta chain features in type 1 diabetes. The protocol was immunoSEQ multiplex PCR, while the TCRdb copy is restricted to in-frame clones and leaves out a portion. Of 41,000 or so clones listed, 66% are singletons. The sample comprised Tregs from blood. Receptors originate from a man aged 30-40 years with type 1 diabetes. Some clones in this sample may be carry-over from other donors' samples. CDR3s include the opening cysteine and the closing phenylalanine or tryptophan. A D gene is named only where the DNA matches it firmly. Size is omitted from some rows. Given values are once, few, many or a class for expanded clones.

v_gene: TRBV18
d_gene: NA
j_gene: TRBJ2-5
len: 11
abundance: NA
CDR3aa: CASSLQETQYF
CDR3nt: TGTGCCAGCTCATTACAAGAGACCCAGTACTTC

v_gene: TRBV7-8
d_gene: NA
j_gene: TRBJ1-1
len: 13
abundance: few
CDR3aa: CASSWGLDTEAFF
CDR3nt: TGTGCCAGCAGCTGGGGGCTCGACACTGAAGCTTTCTTT

v_gene: TRBV10-3
d_gene: NA
j_gene: TRBJ1-2
len: 12
abundance: NA
CDR3aa: CAIGADNYGYTF
CDR3nt: TGTGCCATCGGTGCAGATAACTATGGCTACACCTTC

v_gene: TRBV10-3
d_gene: TRBD1
j_gene: TRBJ1-2
len: 15
abundance: NA
CDR3aa: CAIRSGVREQGGYTF
CDR3nt: TGTGCCATCAGATCCGGGGTTAGGGAACAGGGGGGCTACACCTTC

v_gene: TRBV6-6
d_gene: NA
j_gene: TRBJ2-3
len: 13
abundance: few
CDR3aa: CASRLLRGDTQYF
CDR3nt: TGTGCCAGCAGGCTCTTACGGGGAGATACGCAGTATTTT

v_gene: TRBV7-9
d_gene: TRBD1
j_gene: TRBJ2-7
len: 15
abundance: NA
CDR3aa: CASSSGTGAPYEQYF
CDR3nt: TGTGCCAGCAGCTCCGGGACAGGGGCACCCTACGAGCAGTACTTC

v_gene: TRBV4-2
d_gene: NA
j_gene: TRBJ2-3
len: 15
abundance: NA
CDR3aa: CASSQNYLGTDTQYF
CDR3nt: TGTGCCAGCAGCCAAAACTATCTCGGCACAGATACGCAGTATTTT

v_gene: TRBV10-3
d_gene: NA
j_gene: TRBJ2-7
len: 12
abundance: NA
CDR3aa: CAISQASYEQYF
CDR3nt: TGTGCCATCAGTCAGGCTTCCTACGAGCAGTACTTC

v_gene: TRBV5-6
d_gene: NA
j_gene: TRBJ2-7
len: 15
abundance: few
CDR3aa: CASSLLDSIPYEQYF
CDR3nt: TGTGCCAGCAGCCTCCTCGATTCTATCCCCTACGAGCAGTACTTC

v_gene: TRBV18
d_gene: NA
j_gene: TRBJ2-4
len: 15
abundance: NA
CDR3aa: CASSPPPRGKNIQYF
CDR3nt: TGTGCCAGCTCACCACCTCCTAGAGGGAAAAACATTCAGTACTTC

v_gene: TRBV5-1
d_gene: TRBD1
j_gene: TRBJ1-6
len: 14
abundance: NA
CDR3aa: CASSQGQGGSPLHF
CDR3nt: TGCGCCAGCAGCCAGGGACAGGGGGGTTCACCCCTCCACTTT

v_gene: TRBV10-3
d_gene: NA
j_gene: TRBJ1-2
len: 16
abundance: once
CDR3aa: CAISDPDSFFSYGYTF
CDR3nt: TGTGCCATCAGTGATCCGGACAGCTTCTTCTCCTATGGCTACACCTTC

v_gene: TRBV28
d_gene: TRBD1
j_gene: TRBJ2-2
len: 15
abundance: NA
CDR3aa: CASSPTDRRAGELFF
CDR3nt: TGTGCCAGCAGCCCCACGGACAGGCGAGCCGGGGAGCTGTTTTTT

v_gene: TRBV7-9
d_gene: NA
j_gene: TRBJ1-3
len: 15
abundance: NA
CDR3aa: CASSFTGLPSNSIHF
CDR3nt: TGTGCCAGCAGCTTCACAGGGCTCCCCTCAAACTCCATACATTTT

v_gene: TRBV10-3
d_gene: TRBD2
j_gene: TRBJ2-3
len: 17
abundance: few
CDR3aa: CAISEFPPAGSRDTQYF
CDR3nt: TGTGCCATCAGTGAGTTCCCCCCAGCGGGGTCGAGAGATACGCAGTATTTT

v_gene: TRBV7-3
d_gene: NA
j_gene: TRBJ2-1
len: 16
abundance: NA
CDR3aa: CASSLTPGRGGNEQFF
CDR3nt: TGTGCCAGCAGCTTAACGCCGGGTAGGGGGGGGAATGAGCAGTTCTTC

v_gene: TRBV6-5
d_gene: NA
j_gene: TRBJ1-6
len: 13
abundance: NA
CDR3aa: CASSRQNNSPLHF
CDR3nt: TGTGCCAGCAGTAGACAGAATAATTCACCCCTCCACTTT

v_gene: TRBV16
d_gene: NA
j_gene: TRBJ1-5
len: 14
abundance: once
CDR3aa: CANSQSSESQPQHF
CDR3nt: TGTGCCAACAGCCAATCCTCTGAAAGCCAGCCCCAGCATTTT

v_gene: TRBV9
d_gene: TRBD2
j_gene: TRBJ2-3
len: 16
abundance: NA
CDR3aa: CASSVDLAGVTGSQYF
CDR3nt: TGTGCCAGCAGCGTAGACCTAGCGGGGGTCACGGGCTCGCAGTATTTT

v_gene: TRBV7-9
d_gene: TRBD2
j_gene: TRBJ2-3
len: 17
abundance: NA
CDR3aa: CASSLRGYSGGTDTQYF
CDR3nt: TGTGCCAGCAGCTTAAGAGGGTATAGCGGGGGCACAGATACGCAGTATTTT

v_gene: TRBV5-1
d_gene: TRBD2
j_gene: TRBJ2-7
len: 15
abundance: NA
CDR3aa: CASSVLAGATYEQYF
CDR3nt: TGCGCCAGCAGCGTACTAGCGGGGGCCACCTACGAGCAGTACTTC

v_gene: TRBV5-4
d_gene: TRBD1
j_gene: TRBJ2-3
len: 16
abundance: NA
CDR3aa: CASSLQGDRGRDTQYF
CDR3nt: TGTGCCAGCAGCTTACAAGGGGACAGGGGGAGAGATACGCAGTATTTT

v_gene: TRBV4-2
d_gene: NA
j_gene: TRBJ2-4
len: 15
abundance: NA
CDR3aa: CASSQDTAWTGIQYF
CDR3nt: TGTGCCAGCAGCCAAGATACGGCGTGGACTGGCATTCAGTACTTC

v_gene: TRBV7-9
d_gene: NA
j_gene: TRBJ2-7
len: 16
abundance: NA
CDR3aa: CASSPDGLPGSYEQYF
CDR3nt: TGTGCCAGCAGCCCGGACGGACTTCCTGGGTCCTACGAGCAGTACTTC

v_gene: TRBV7-2
d_gene: NA
j_gene: TRBJ2-3
len: 13
abundance: NA
CDR3aa: CASSGGTGDTQYF
CDR3nt: TGTGCCAGCAGCGGGGGGACTGGCGATACGCAGTATTTT

v_gene: TRBV7-8
d_gene: NA
j_gene: TRBJ2-6
len: 16
abundance: NA
CDR3aa: CASSYTGAAEANVLTF
CDR3nt: TGTGCCAGCAGCTACACCGGTGCGGCCGAGGCCAACGTCCTGACTTTC

v_gene: TRBV9
d_gene: TRBD1
j_gene: TRBJ1-5
len: 14
abundance: NA
CDR3aa: CASSPQGFGQPQHF
CDR3nt: TGTGCCAGCAGCCCACAGGGGTTCGGTCAGCCCCAGCATTTT

v_gene: TRBV10-3
d_gene: NA
j_gene: TRBJ1-6
len: 11
abundance: NA
CDR3aa: CATRADSPLHF
CDR3nt: TGTGCCACCAGGGCAGATTCACCCCTCCACTTT

v_gene: TRBV6-6
d_gene: TRBD1
j_gene: TRBJ1-4
len: 15
abundance: NA
CDR3aa: CASSTGAPGGEKLFF
CDR3nt: TGTGCCAGCAGCACAGGGGCCCCAGGCGGTGAAAAACTGTTTTTT

v_gene: TRBV28
d_gene: NA
j_gene: TRBJ1-2
len: 16
abundance: NA
CDR3aa: CASDGAGRSTFYGYTF
CDR3nt: TGTGCCAGCGACGGGGCGGGGCGGAGCACCTTCTATGGCTACACCTTC

v_gene: TRBV11-3
d_gene: TRBD2
j_gene: TRBJ2-1
len: 16
abundance: NA
CDR3aa: CASSLAGTSVYNEQFF
CDR3nt: TGTGCCAGCAGCTTAGCAGGGACTAGCGTTTACAATGAGCAGTTCTTC

v_gene: TRBV5-1
d_gene: NA
j_gene: TRBJ1-2
len: 12
abundance: NA
CDR3aa: CASSPSRDGYTF
CDR3nt: TGCGCCAGCAGCCCGTCCCGGGATGGCTACACCTTC

v_gene: TRBV7-8
d_gene: NA
j_gene: TRBJ1-5
len: 13
abundance: NA
CDR3aa: CASSLQGNQPQHF
CDR3nt: TGTGCCAGCAGCTTACAGGGGAATCAGCCCCAGCATTTT

v_gene: TRBV21-1
d_gene: NA
j_gene: TRBJ1-5
len: 16
abundance: NA
CDR3aa: CASSKPAGQDNQPQHF
CDR3nt: TGTGCCAGCAGCAAACCCGCGGGACAGGACAATCAGCCCCAGCATTTT

v_gene: TRBV6-5
d_gene: NA
j_gene: TRBJ1-2
len: 11
abundance: NA
CDR3aa: CASSYRGGYTF
CDR3nt: TGTGCCAGCAGTTACAGGGGCGGCTACACCTTC

v_gene: TRBV5-5
d_gene: NA
j_gene: TRBJ2-7
len: 12
abundance: NA
CDR3aa: CASSLYREQEYF
CDR3nt: TGTGCCAGCAGCTTGTATAGGGAACAGGAGTACTTC

v_gene: TRBV16
d_gene: NA
j_gene: TRBJ1-2
len: 14
abundance: NA
CDR3aa: CASSPRIANYGYTF
CDR3nt: TGTGCCAGCAGCCCTAGGATTGCTAACTATGGCTACACCTTC

v_gene: TRBV6-6
d_gene: TRBD1
j_gene: TRBJ1-1
len: 13
abundance: few
CDR3aa: CASSYTGGTEAFF
CDR3nt: TGTGCCAGCAGTTACACAGGGGGCACTGAAGCTTTCTTT